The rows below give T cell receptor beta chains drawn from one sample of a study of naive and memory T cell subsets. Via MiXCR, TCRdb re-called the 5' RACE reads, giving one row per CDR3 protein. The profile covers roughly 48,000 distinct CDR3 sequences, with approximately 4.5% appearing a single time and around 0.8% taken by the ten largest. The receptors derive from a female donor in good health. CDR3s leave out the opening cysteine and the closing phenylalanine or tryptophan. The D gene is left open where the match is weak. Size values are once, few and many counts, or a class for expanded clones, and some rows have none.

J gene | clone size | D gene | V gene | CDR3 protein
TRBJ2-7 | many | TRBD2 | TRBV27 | ASSHILAGGPYEQY
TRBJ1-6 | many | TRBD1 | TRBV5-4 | ASSPTGQTGGSSYNSPLH
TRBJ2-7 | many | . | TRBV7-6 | ASSPWDLPGSYEQY
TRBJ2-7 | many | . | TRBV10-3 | AISESGGDYEQY
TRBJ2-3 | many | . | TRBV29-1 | SVSGPLADTDTQY
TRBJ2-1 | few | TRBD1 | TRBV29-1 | SVEDLDRGQEDDGNEQF
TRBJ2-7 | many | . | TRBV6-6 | ASSYLGTRSYEQY
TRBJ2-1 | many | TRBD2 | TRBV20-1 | SASLLAGGSGGEQF
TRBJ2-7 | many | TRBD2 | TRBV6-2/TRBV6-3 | ASSRSGTHYEQY
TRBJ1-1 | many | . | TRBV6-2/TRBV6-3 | ASSGDGTEAF
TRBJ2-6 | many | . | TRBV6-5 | ASSRAGRASGANVLT
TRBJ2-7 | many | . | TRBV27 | ASSLRRTYEQY
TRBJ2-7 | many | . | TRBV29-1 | SVGLGAGEQY
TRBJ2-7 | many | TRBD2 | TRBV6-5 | ASSPRGVLGEQY
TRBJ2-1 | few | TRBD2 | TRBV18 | ASSIAGVWYNEQF
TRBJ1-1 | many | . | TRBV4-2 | ASSPALEGEAF
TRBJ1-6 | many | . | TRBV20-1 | SARKEQGNSPLH
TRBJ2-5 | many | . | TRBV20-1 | SAPGRDQETQY
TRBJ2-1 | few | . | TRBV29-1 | SVYGGRNNEQF
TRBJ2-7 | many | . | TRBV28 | ASSLLTGNYEQY
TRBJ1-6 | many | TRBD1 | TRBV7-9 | ASSSPGQSPNSPLH
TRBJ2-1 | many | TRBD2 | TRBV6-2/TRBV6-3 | ASRQLAGAYNEQF
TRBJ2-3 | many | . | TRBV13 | ASSSDSDTQY
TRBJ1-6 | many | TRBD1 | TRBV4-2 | ASSQTRTGINSPLH
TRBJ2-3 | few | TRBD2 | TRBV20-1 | SAPRLAHSLSTDTQY
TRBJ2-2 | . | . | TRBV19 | ASSTRGGVTGELF
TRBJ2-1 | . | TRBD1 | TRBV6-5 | ASSYTGTGGGEQF
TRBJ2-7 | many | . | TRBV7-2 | ASSLASGTPAYEQY
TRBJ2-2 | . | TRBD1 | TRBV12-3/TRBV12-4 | ASSLTGQRTGELF
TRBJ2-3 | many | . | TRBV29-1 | SVDSRGRRLSTDTQY
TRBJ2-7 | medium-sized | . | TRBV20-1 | SARDLNRPHYEQY
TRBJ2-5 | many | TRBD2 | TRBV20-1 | SASPLLAGASQETQY
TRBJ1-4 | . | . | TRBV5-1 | ASRMGGNEKLF
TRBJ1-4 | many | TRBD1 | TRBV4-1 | ASSRGQANEKLF
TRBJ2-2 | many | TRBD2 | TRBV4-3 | ASSQVTSGSGTGELF
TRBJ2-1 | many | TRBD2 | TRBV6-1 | ASRQEWGGRGEQF
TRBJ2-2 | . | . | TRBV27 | ASSPEKTGELF
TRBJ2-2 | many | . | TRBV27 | ASSFRAPGELF
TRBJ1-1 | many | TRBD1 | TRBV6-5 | ASSQGQGYTEAF
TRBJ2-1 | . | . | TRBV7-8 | ASSSPSRMIGARGYEQF
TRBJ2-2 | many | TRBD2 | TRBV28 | ASRLAGEGTGELF
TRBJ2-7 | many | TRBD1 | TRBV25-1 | ASSDRGRPYEQY